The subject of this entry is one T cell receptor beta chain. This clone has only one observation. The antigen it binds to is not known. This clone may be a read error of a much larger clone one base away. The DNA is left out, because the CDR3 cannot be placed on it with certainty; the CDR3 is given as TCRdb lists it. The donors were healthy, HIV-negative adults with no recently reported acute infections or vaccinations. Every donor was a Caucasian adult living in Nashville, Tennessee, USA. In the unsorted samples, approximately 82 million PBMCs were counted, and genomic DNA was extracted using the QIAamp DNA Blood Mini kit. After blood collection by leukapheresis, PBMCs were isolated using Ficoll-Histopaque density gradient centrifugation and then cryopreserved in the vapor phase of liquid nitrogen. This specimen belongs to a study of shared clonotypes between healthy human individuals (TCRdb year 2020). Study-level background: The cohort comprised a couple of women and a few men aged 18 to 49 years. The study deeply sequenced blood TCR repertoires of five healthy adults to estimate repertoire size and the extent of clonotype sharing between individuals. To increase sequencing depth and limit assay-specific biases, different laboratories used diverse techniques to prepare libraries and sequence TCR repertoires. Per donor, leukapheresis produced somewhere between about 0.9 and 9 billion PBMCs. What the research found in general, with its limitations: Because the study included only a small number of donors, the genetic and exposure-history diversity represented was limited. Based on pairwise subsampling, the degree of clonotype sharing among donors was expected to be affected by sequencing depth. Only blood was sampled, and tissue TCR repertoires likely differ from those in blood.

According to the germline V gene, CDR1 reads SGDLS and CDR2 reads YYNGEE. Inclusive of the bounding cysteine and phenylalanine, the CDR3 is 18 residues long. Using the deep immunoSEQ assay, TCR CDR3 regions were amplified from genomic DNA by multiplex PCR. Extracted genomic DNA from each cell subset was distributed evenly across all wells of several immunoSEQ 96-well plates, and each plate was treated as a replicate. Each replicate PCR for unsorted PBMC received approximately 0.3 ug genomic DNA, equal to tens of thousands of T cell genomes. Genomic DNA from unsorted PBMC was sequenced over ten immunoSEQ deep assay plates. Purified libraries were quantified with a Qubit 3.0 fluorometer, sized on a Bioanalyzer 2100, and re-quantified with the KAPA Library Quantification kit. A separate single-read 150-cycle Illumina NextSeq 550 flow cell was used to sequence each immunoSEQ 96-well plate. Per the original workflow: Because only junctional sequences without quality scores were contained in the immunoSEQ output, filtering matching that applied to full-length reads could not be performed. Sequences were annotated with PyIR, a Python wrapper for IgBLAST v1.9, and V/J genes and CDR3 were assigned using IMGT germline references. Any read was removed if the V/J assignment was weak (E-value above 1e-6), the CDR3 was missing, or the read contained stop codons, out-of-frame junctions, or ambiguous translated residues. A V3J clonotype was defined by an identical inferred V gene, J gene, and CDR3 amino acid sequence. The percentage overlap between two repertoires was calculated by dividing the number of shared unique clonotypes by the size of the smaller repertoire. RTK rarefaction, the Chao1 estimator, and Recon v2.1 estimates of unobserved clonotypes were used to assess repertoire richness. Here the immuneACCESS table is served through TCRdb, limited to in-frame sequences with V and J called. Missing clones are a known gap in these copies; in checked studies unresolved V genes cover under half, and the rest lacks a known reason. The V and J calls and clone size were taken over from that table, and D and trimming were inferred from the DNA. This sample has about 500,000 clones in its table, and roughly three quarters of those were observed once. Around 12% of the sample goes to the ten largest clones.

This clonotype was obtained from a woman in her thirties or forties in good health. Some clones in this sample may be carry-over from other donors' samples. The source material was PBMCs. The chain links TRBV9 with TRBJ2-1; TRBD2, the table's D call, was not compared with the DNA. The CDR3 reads CASSVGEGTSGRWNEQLF.